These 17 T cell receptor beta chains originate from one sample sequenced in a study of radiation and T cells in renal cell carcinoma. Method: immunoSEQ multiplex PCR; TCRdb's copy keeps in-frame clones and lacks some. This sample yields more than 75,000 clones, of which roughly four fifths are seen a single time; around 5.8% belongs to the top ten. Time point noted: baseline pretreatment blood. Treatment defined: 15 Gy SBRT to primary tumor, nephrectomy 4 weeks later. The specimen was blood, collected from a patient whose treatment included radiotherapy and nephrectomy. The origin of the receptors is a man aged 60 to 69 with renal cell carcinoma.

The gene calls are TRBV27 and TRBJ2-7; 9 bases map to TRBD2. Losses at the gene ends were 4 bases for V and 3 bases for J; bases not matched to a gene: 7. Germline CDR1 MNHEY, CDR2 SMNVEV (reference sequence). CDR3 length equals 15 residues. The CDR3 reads CASSSPSGGHYEQYF. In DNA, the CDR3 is TGTGCCAGCAGTTCCCCGAGCGGGGGGCACTACGAGCAGTACTTC.

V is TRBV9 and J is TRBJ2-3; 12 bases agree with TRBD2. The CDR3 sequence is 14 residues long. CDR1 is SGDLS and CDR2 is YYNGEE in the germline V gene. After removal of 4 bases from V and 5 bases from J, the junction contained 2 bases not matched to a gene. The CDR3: CASSLGLAGDTQYF. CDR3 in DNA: TGTGCCAGCAGCTTGGGACTAGCGGGAGATACGCAGTATTTT.

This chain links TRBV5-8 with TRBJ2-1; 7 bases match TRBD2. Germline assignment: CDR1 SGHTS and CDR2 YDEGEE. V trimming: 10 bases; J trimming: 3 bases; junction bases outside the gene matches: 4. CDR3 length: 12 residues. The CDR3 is CAGGLYYNEQFF. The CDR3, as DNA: TGTGCCGGGGGACTATACTACAATGAGCAGTTCTTC.

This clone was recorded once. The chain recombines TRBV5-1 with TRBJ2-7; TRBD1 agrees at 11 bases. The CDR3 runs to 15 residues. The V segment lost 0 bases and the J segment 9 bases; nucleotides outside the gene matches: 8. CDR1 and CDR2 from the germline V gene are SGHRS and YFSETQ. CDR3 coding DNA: TGCGCCAGCAGCTTGGGTGGACAGGGGGCGAATCGGCAGTACTTC. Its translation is CASSLGGQGANRQYF.

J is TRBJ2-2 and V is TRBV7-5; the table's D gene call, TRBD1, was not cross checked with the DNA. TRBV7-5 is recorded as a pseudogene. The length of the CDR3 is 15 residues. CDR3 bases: TGTGGTGACCTTCAAAGACAGGGGAGGACCGGGGAGCTGTTTTTT. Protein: CGDLQRQGRTGELFF.

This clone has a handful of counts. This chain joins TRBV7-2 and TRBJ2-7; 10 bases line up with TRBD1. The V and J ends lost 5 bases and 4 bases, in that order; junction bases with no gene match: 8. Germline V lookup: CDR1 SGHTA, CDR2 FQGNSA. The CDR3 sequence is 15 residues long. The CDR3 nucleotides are TGTGCCAGCAGCCGTTCGACAGGGGGCTTTTACGAGCAGTACTTC. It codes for CASSRSTGGFYEQYF.

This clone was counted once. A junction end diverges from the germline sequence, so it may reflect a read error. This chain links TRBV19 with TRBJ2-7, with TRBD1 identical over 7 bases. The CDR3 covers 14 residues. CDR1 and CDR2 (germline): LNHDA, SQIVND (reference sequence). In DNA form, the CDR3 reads TGTGCCAGTGGTATAGTCACAGGGGAGTACGAGCAGTACTTC. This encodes CASGIVTGEYEQYF.

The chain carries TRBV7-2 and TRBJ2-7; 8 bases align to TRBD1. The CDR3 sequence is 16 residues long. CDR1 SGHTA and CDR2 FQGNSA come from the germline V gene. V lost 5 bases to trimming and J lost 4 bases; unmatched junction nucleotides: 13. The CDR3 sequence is CASSPAEGTGAYEQYF. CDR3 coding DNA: TGTGCCAGCAGCCCCGCGGAGGGGACAGGAGCATACGAGCAGTACTTC.

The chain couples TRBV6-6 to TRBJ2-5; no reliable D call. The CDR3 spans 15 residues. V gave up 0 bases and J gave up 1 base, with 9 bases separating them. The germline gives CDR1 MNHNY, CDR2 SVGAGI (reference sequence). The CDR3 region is CASSYSGVSQETQYF. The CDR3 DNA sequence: TGTGCCAGCAGTTACTCAGGCGTCAGCCAAGAGACCCAGTACTTC.

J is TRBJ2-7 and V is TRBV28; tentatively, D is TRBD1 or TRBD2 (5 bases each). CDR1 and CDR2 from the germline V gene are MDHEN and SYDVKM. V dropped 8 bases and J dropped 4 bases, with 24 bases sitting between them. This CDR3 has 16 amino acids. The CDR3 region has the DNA TGTGCCAGCGGATTCTCAATCCGGGGATGGGGGTACGAGCAGTACTTC. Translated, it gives CASGFSIRGWGYEQYF.

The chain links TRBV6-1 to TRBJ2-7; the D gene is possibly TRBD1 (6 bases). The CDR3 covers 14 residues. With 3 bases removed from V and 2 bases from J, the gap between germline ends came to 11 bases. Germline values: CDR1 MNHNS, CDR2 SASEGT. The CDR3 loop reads CASSDLQGPYEQYF. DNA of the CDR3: TGTGCCAGCAGTGACTTACAGGGACCCTACGAGCAGTACTTC.

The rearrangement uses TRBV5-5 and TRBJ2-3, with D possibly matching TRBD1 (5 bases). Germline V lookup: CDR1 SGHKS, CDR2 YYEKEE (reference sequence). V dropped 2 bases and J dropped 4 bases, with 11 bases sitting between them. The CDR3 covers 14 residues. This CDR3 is CASSFRWTSDTQYF. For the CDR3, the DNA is TGTGCCAGCAGCTTCCGATGGACATCAGATACGCAGTATTTT.

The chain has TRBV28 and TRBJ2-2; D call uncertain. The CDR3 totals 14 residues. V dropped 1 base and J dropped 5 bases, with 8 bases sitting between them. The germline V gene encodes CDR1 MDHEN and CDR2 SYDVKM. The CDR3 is CASSLLGRTGELFF. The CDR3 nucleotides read TGTGCCAGCAGTTTATTAGGCCGGACCGGGGAGCTGTTTTTT.

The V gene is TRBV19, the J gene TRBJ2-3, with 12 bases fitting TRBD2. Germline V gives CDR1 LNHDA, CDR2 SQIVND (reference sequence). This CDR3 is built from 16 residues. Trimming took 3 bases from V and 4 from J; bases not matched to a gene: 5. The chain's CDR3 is CASSISLAGGADTQYF. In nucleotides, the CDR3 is TGTGCCAGTAGTATCAGCCTAGCGGGAGGGGCAGATACGCAGTATTTT.

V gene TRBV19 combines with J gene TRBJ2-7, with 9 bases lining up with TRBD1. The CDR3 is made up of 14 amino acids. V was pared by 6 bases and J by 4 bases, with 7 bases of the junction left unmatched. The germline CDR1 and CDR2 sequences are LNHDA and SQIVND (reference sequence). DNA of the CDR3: TGTGCCAGTAGGCCGGGACAGGGTAGATACGAGCAGTACTTC. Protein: CASRPGQGRYEQYF.

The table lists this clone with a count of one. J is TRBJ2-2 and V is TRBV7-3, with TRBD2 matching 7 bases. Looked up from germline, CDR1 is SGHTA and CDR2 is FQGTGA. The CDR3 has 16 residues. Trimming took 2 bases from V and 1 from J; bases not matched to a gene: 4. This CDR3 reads CASSLFLAENTGELFF. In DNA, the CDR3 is TGTGCCAGCAGCTTATTCCTAGCGGAGAACACCGGGGAGCTGTTTTTT.

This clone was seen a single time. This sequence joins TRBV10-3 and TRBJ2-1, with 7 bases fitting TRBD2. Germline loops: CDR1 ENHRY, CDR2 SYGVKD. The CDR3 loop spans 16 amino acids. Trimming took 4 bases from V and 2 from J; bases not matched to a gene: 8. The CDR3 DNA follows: TGTGCCATCAGTGGGTCAGCGGGGCTAACCTACAATGAGCAGTTCTTC. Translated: CAISGSAGLTYNEQFF.